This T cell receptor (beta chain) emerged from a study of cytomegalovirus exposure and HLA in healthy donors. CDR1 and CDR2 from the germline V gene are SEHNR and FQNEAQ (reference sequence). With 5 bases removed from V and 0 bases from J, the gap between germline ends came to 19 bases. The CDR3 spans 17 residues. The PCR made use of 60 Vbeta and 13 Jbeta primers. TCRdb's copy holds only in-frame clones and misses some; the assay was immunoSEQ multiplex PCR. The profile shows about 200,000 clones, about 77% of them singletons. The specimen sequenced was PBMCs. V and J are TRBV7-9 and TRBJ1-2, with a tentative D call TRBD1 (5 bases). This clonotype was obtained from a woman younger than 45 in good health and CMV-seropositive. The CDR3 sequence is CASSPQVGVGSNYGYTF. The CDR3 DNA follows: TGTGCCAGCAGCCCCCAGGTAGGGGTAGGATCTAACTATGGCTACACCTTC.